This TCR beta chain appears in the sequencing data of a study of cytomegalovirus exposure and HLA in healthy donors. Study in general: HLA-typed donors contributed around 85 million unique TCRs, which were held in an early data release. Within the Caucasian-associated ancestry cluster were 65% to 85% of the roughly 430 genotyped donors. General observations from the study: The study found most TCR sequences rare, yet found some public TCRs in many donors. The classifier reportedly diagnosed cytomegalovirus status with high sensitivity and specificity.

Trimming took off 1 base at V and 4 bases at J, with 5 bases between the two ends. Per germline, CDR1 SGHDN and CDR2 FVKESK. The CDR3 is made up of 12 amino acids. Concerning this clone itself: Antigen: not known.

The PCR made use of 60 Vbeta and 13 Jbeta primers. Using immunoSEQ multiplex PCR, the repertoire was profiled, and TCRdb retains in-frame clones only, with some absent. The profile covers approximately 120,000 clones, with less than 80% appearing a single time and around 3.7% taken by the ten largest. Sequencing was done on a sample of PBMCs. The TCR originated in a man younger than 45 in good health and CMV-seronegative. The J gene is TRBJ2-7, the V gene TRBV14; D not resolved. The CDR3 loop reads CASSQGGYEQYF. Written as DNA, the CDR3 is TGTGCCAGCAGCCAAGGAGGATACGAGCAGTACTTC.